Below are 27 T cell receptor beta chains sequenced from a single sample in a study of identical twins. Each CDR3 protein gets one entry after TCRdb re-called the 5' RACE reads with MiXCR. The data hold 200,000 to 300,000 distinct CDR3 sequences, with approximately 11% observed a single time. These data also featured in a second study, about yellow fever vaccine responses in identical twins.

The source material was memory (CD45RO+) T cells sorted from blood. Source of these receptors: a woman aged 18-29 years in good health.

The chain combines TRBV4-3 with TRBJ1-2; D possibly corresponds to TRBD1 (5 bases). CDR1 LGHNA and CDR2 YSLEER come from the germline V gene. The CDR3 has 15 amino acids. V was shortened by 4 bases and J by 0 bases, with 12 bases between the two germline ends. Written as DNA, the CDR3 is TGCGCCAGCAGCCCAAACGCAGGGACTAACTATGGCTACACCTTC. Protein sequence: CASSPNAGTNYGYTF.

This clonotype has a handful of counts. The chain has TRBV27 and TRBJ2-1; a weak D match, TRBD2 (5 bases). Looked up from germline, CDR1 is MNHEY and CDR2 is SMNVEV (reference sequence). CDR3 length equals 12 residues. The V end lost 5 bases, the J end lost 6 bases, and 8 bases lay between the germline ends. The CDR3 region is CASSQTSNEQFF. CDR3 nucleotide sequence: TGTGCCAGCAGTCAAACTAGCAATGAGCAGTTCTTC.

This rearrangement joins TRBV4-3 to TRBJ2-7; 8 bases align to TRBD2. CDR1 is LGHNA, CDR2 YSLEER, per germline. V trimming: 0 bases; J trimming: 6 bases; junction bases outside the gene matches: 4. This CDR3 has 14 amino acids. The CDR3 spells CASSQDTAGGEQYF. In DNA form, the CDR3 reads TGCGCCAGCAGCCAAGATACTGCGGGGGGCGAGCAGTACTTC.

Notes on this clonotype: An end of the junction differs from the germline gene, which may be a read error. The V gene is TRBV4-2, the J gene TRBJ2-5, with 8 bases lining up with TRBD2. The germline CDR1 and CDR2 sequences are LGHNA and YNFKEQ. CDR3 length: 14 residues. This CDR3 reads CASSQDWSSGSKDF. CDR3 bases: TGTGCCAGCAGCCAAGATTGGTCTAGCGGGTCCAAGGACTTC.

This clonotype occurred a few times. The CDR3 sequence is CASSHRTSGSNTGELFF. Written as DNA, the CDR3 is TGCGCCAGCAGTCATCGGACTAGCGGGTCGAACACCGGGGAGCTGTTTTTT. This chain joins TRBV5-1 and TRBJ2-2, with TRBD2 matching over 11 bases. This CDR3 spans 17 amino acids. Losses at the gene ends were 5 bases for V and 0 bases for J; bases not matched to a gene: 6. Germline V CDR1 and CDR2: SGHRS, YFSETQ.

This clonotype was seen only a few times. J is TRBJ1-1 and V is TRBV27; maybe TRBD1 (5 bases). V shed 1 base and J shed 1 base, with 19 bases lying between them. The CDR3 is made up of 18 amino acids. CDR1 and CDR2 from the germline V gene are MNHEY and SMNVEV (reference sequence). CDR3 amino acids: CASSLLPKAGSRNTEAFF. CDR3 coding DNA: TGTGCCAGCAGTTTATTACCCAAGGCAGGGTCGAGGAACACTGAAGCTTTCTTT.

This clonotype was counted ten times or more. The rearrangement links TRBV20-1 to TRBJ2-3; possibly TRBD2 for D (5 bases). Trimming removed 1 base at V and 4 bases at J, with 15 bases between. This CDR3 region has 15 residues. CDR1 is DFQATT and CDR2 is SNEGSKA in the germline V gene (reference sequence). The CDR3 region is CSARAQTPAADTQYF. The CDR3 DNA is TGCAGTGCTAGAGCCCAGACCCCAGCGGCAGATACGCAGTATTTT.

The chain is built from TRBV6-5 and TRBJ1-5, with 8 nucleotides matching TRBD1. CDR3 length: 15 amino acids. The junction had 6 bases not matched to a gene; V was cut back by 2 bases and J by 6 bases. Germline lookup yields CDR1 MNHEY and CDR2 SVGAGI. The CDR3 sequence is CASSYGSQGVQPQHF. CDR3 sequence (DNA): TGTGCCAGCAGTTACGGATCACAGGGGGTTCAGCCCCAGCATTTT.

The chain has TRBV24-1 and TRBJ2-3; possible D gene TRBD2, 5 bases. The V end lost 0 bases, the J end lost 0 bases, and 15 bases lay between the germline ends. The CDR3 totals 18 residues. CDR1 is KGHDR and CDR2 is SFDVKD in the germline V gene. CDR3 nucleotide sequence: TGTGCCACCAGTGATTTGTCGGGGTGGACGGAGAGCACAGATACGCAGTATTTT. Translated, it gives CATSDLSGWTESTDTQYF.

This sequence joins TRBV5-1 and TRBJ1-1; no clear D gene. Trimming shortened V by 0 bases and J by 2 bases, and 11 bases separated the two germline ends. The CDR3 is 15 amino acids. Germline V gene sequence: CDR1 SGHRS, CDR2 YFSETQ. The CDR3 sequence is CASSLAGSHNTEAFF. The DNA of the CDR3 is TGCGCCAGCAGCTTGGCCGGGAGTCACAACACTGAAGCTTTCTTT.

This chain links TRBV10-3 with TRBJ2-7; D is perhaps TRBD1 (6 bases). V shed 6 bases and J shed 5 bases, with 14 bases lying between them. Germline CDR1 ENHRY, CDR2 SYGVKD. The CDR3 extends over 13 amino acids. The CDR3 coding sequence is TGTGCCATCAGGCCGACAGGACCAGACGAGCAGTACTTC. As protein: CAIRPTGPDEQYF.

The chain uses TRBV30 and TRBJ2-7, with D perhaps matching TRBD1 or TRBD2 (6 bases each). V was trimmed by 1 base and J by 3 bases, leaving 19 bases between them. The CDR3 sequence is 16 residues long. CDR1 and CDR2 from the germline V gene are GTSNPN and SVGIG (reference sequence). Here the CDR3 reads CAWSARQKGGDYEQYF. CDR3 DNA sequence: TGTGCCTGGAGTGCCCGTCAAAAGGGGGGAGACTACGAGCAGTACTTC.

This clonotype showed up just a few times. J is TRBJ1-4 and V is TRBV20-1; 10 bases agree with TRBD1. Trimming removed 5 bases from V and 7 bases from J; junction bases left unmatched: 4. CDR3 length: 13 residues. Germline loops: CDR1 DFQATT, CDR2 SNEGSKA (reference sequence). CDR3 in amino acids: CSAEDRGGEKLFF. The CDR3, as DNA: TGCAGTGCTGAGGACAGGGGGGGTGAAAAACTGTTTTTT.

In its sample, this clonotype was seen a few times. The V call is TRBV4-2, the J call TRBJ2-5; TRBD2 agrees at 8 bases. Germline CDR1 and CDR2: LGHNA and YNFKEQ. The CDR3 is 13 residues long. V was clipped by 0 bases and J by 11 bases; unmatched bases: 5. Here the CDR3 DNA reads TGTGCCAGCAGCCAAGATCGGGGGACTAGTCAGTACTTC. Its protein is CASSQDRGTSQYF.

This clonotype came up a few times. The chain links TRBV7-9 to TRBJ2-5; D is unclear. Germline CDR1 SEHNR, CDR2 FQNEAQ (reference sequence). V shed 3 bases and J shed 1 base, with 3 bases lying between them. The CDR3 is 12 amino acids. DNA of the CDR3: TGTGCCAGCAGCTTTAGCCAAGAGACCCAGTACTTC. Its protein product is CASSFSQETQYF. Filled out from reference TRBV7-9 and TRBJ2-5, the complete variable domain reads DTGVSQNPRHKITKRGQNVTFRCDPISEHNRLYWYRQTLGQGPEFLTYFQNEAQLEKSRLLSDRFSAERPKGSFSTLEIQRTEQGDSAMYLCASSFSQETQYFGPGTRLLVL.

The chain couples TRBV29-1 to TRBJ1-1; maybe TRBD1 (6 bases). The germline V and J ends were trimmed by 7 bases and 3 bases, with 15 bases remaining between them. Germline lookup yields CDR1 SQVTM and CDR2 ANQGSEA. CDR3 length equals 13 residues. The DNA of the CDR3 is TGCAGCGGCGGGGGCCTTGGGGACACTGAAGCTTTCTTT. Encoded protein: CSGGGLGDTEAFF.

This clonotype was seen ten or more times. This chain connects TRBV29-1 to TRBJ2-1, with unresolved D. The CDR3 spans 10 residues. Trimming stripped 1 base from V and 11 bases from J, with 6 bases between. CDR1 is SQVTM, CDR2 ANQGSEA, per germline. The CDR3 loop reads CSVEAGKQFF. CDR3 coding DNA: TGCAGCGTTGAAGCTGGGAAGCAGTTCTTC.

This clonotype has more than one count but fewer than ten. The chain carries TRBV5-1 and TRBJ2-1, with 10 bases identical to TRBD2. This CDR3 region has 18 residues. V lost 1 base and J lost 1; bases outside the gene matches: 8. From germline, CDR1 is SGHRS and CDR2 YFSETQ. CDR3 sequence reads: CASSLFGLAGASYNEQFF. Here the CDR3 DNA reads TGCGCCAGCAGCTTGTTCGGGCTAGCGGGGGCTTCCTACAATGAGCAGTTCTTC. The full variable domain, with the rest looked up from reference TRBV5-1 and TRBJ2-1, is KAGVTQTPRYLIKTRGQQVTLSCSPISGHRSVSWYQQTPGQGLQFLFEYFSETQRNKGNFPGRFSGRQFSNSRSEMNVSTLELGDSALYLCASSLFGLAGASYNEQFFGPGTRLTVL.

The chain joins TRBV5-1 to TRBJ1-6, with a tentative D call TRBD1 (5 bases). The V gene lost 4 bases and the J gene lost 7 bases, with 15 bases spanning the gap. This CDR3 is built from 15 residues. Germline V gene lookup returns CDR1 SGHRS and CDR2 YFSETQ. The CDR3 here is CASSPTQDINSPLHF. In nucleotides, the CDR3 is TGCGCCAGCAGCCCAACCCAGGACATCAATTCACCCCTCCACTTT. The full variable domain, rest sourced from reference TRBV5-1 and TRBJ1-6, is KAGVTQTPRYLIKTRGQQVTLSCSPISGHRSVSWYQQTPGQGLQFLFEYFSETQRNKGNFPGRFSGRQFSNSRSEMNVSTLELGDSALYLCASSPTQDINSPLHFGNGTRLTVT.

This clonotype has ten or more counts. The chain carries TRBV29-1 and TRBJ1-1, with D possibly TRBD1 on 6 matching bases. Looked up from germline, CDR1 is SQVTM and CDR2 is ANQGSEA. V lost 6 bases, J lost 3 bases, and 17 bases lay in between. The CDR3 sequence is 14 residues long. CDR3 amino acids: CSVRKGDWYTEAFF. DNA for the CDR3: TGCAGCGTCCGAAAGGGGGACTGGTACACTGAAGCTTTCTTT.

This clonotype was recorded at least ten times. CDR3 coding DNA: TGTGCCAGCAGCTTTAGCGGGGCTACCTACGAGCAGTACTTC. Translation gives CASSFSGATYEQYF. The V and J genes are TRBV3-1 and TRBJ2-7, with 8 bases identical to TRBD2. Germline V lookup: CDR1 LGHDT, CDR2 YNNKEL (reference sequence). The CDR3 sequence is 14 residues long. V lost 5 bases and J lost 2; bases outside the gene matches: 5.

A few counts support this clonotype. V is TRBV6-4 and J is TRBJ2-3; 7 nucleotides align to TRBD1. The CDR3 is made up of 17 amino acids. Germline lookup yields CDR1 MRHNA and CDR2 SNTAGT. The ends lost 0 bases at V and 0 bases at J; junction bases unmatched: 6. DNA of the CDR3: TGTGCCAGCAGTGACTCGGGGACAGAGTATAGCACAGATACGCAGTATTTT. Translated, it gives CASSDSGTEYSTDTQYF.

This clonotype came up many times. As DNA, the CDR3 is TGCGCCAGCAACGAAACGGAACTAACACTAAATCAGCCCCAGCATTTT. This codes for CASNETELTLNQPQHF. The chain links TRBV5-1 to TRBJ1-5; D is uncertain. There are 16 residues in the CDR3. Trimming pared 6 bases from V and 4 bases from J, leaving 20 bases between. CDR1 and CDR2 (germline): SGHRS, YFSETQ. Full variable domain (rest looked up from reference TRBV5-1 and TRBJ1-5): KAGVTQTPRYLIKTRGQQVTLSCSPISGHRSVSWYQQTPGQGLQFLFEYFSETQRNKGNFPGRFSGRQFSNSRSEMNVSTLELGDSALYLCASNETELTLNQPQHFGDGTRLSIL.

Ten or more counts support this clonotype. V and J are TRBV11-2 and TRBJ2-6; D not resolved. The CDR3 is 16 residues long. V shed 4 bases and J shed 4 bases, with 14 bases lying between them. The germline CDR1 and CDR2 sequences are SGHAT and FQNNGV. The CDR3 protein is CASSSGFSGGANVLTF. The DNA for the CDR3 is TGTGCCAGCAGCTCAGGCTTCTCCGGGGGGGCCAACGTCCTGACTTTC.

This clonotype was counted between two and nine times. The chain employs TRBV6-2 or TRBV6-3 and TRBJ1-6; D remains unclear. This CDR3 is built from 14 residues. The germline CDR1 and CDR2 sequences are MNHEY and SVGEGT. V gave up 2 bases and J gave up 9 bases, with 11 bases separating them. CDR3 in amino acids: CASSYDGEGSPLHF. The CDR3, as DNA: TGTGCCAGCAGTTACGACGGGGAGGGTTCACCCCTCCACTTT.

The rearrangement uses TRBV7-9 and TRBJ1-5, with a weak D call TRBD1 (6 bases). CDR1 SEHNR and CDR2 FQNEAQ come from the germline V gene (reference sequence). Trimming shortened V by 5 bases and J by 5 bases, and 16 bases separated the two germline ends. The CDR3 has 15 amino acids. DNA for the CDR3: TGTGCCAGCAGCCTTGGGGGGGCAGGGGATCAGCCCCAGCATTTT. Amino acid sequence: CASSLGGAGDQPQHF.

This clonotype was counted many times. V gene TRBV4-1 combines with J gene TRBJ2-3; possibly TRBD1 or TRBD2 for D (5 bases each). V was shortened by 0 bases and J by 6 bases, with 13 bases between the two germline ends. This CDR3 is built from 15 residues. CDR1 MGHRA and CDR2 YSYEKL come from the germline V gene. The DNA for the CDR3 is TGCGCCAGCAGCCAAGAGGGGGTTATGGTGGATACGCAGTATTTT. Translating gives CASSQEGVMVDTQYF.